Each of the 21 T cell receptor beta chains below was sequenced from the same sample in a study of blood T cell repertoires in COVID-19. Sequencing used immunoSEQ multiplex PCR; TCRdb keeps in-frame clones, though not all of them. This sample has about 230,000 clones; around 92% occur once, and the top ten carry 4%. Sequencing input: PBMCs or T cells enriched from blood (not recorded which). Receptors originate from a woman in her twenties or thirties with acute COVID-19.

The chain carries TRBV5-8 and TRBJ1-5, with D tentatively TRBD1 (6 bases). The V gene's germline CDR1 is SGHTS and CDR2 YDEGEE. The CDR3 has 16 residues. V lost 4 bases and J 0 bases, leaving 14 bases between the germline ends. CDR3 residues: CASSARGSYSNQPQHF. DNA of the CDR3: TGTGCCAGCAGCGCCAGGGGTTCGTATAGCAATCAGCCCCAGCATTTT.

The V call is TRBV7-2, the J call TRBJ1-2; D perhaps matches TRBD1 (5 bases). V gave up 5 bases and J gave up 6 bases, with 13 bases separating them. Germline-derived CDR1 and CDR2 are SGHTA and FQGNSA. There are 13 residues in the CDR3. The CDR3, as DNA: TGTGCCAGCAGCCCAAAGGGGTCACATGGCTACACCTTC. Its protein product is CASSPKGSHGYTF.

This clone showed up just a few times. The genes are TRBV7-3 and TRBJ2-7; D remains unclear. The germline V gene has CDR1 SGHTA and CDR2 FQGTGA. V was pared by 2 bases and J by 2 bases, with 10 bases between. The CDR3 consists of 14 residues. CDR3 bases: TGTGCCAGCAGCTTAGATGGCGGCACCTACGAGCAGTACTTC. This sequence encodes CASSLDGGTYEQYF.

The chain's CDR3 is CASSWGLQNTEAFF. The CDR3 DNA sequence: TGCGCCAGCAGCTGGGGACTCCAGAACACTGAAGCTTTCTTT. The rearrangement joins TRBV4-1 to TRBJ1-1, with D possibly TRBD1 on 5 matching bases. The CDR3 length is 14 residues. Germline V gene sequence: CDR1 MGHRA, CDR2 YSYEKL. The V end was cut by 5 bases, the J end by 1 base, with 11 bases between.

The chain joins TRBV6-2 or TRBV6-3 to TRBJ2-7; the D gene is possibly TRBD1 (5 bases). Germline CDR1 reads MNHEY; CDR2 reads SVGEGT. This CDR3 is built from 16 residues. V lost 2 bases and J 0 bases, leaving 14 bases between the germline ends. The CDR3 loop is CASSYPGHVASYEQYF. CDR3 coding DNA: TGTGCCAGCAGTTACCCAGGACATGTAGCCTCCTACGAGCAGTACTTC.

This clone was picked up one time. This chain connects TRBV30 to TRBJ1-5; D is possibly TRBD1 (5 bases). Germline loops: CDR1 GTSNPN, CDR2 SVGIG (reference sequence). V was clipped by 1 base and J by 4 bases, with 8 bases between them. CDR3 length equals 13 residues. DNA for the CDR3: TGTGCCTGGAGTGATACAGGTAATCAGCCCCAGCATTTT. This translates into CAWSDTGNQPQHF.

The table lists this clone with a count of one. The CDR3 protein is CASSPRTTHEQYF. CDR3 DNA sequence: TGTGCCAGCAGCCCCAGGACTACTCACGAGCAGTACTTC. The rearrangement joins TRBV9 to TRBJ2-7; D may be TRBD2 (6 bases). Per the germline V gene, CDR1 is SGDLS and CDR2 is YYNGEE. The CDR3 sequence is 13 residues long. Trimming cost V 4 bases and J 5 bases, with 13 bases left between them.

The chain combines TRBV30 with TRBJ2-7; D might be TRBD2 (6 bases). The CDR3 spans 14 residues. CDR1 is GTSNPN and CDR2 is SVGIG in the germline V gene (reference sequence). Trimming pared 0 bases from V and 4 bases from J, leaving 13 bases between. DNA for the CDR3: TGTGCCTGGAGTGTAACGGCCGGAGGGTACGAGCAGTACTTC. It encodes CAWSVTAGGYEQYF.

The CDR3 protein is CASSFLTGGSYEQYF. CDR3 nucleotide sequence: TGCGCCAGCAGCTTTTTGACAGGGGGATCCTACGAGCAGTACTTC. The chain links TRBV5-1 to TRBJ2-7, with 9 bases that match TRBD1. Unmatched junction bases numbered 4, after V lost 2 bases and J lost 1 base. Germline values: CDR1 SGHRS, CDR2 YFSETQ. The CDR3 is made up of 15 amino acids.

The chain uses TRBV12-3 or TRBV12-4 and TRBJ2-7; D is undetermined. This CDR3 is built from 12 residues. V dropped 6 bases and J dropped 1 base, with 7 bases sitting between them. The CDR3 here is CASRSGSYEQYF. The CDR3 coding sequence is TGTGCCAGCAGGTCCGGGTCCTACGAGCAGTACTTC.

CDR3 sequence (DNA): TGTGCCAGCAGTACCCGCGGGGCCGCCAATCAGCCCCAGCATTTT. This translates into CASSTRGAANQPQHF. The chain recombines TRBV6-5 with TRBJ1-5, with D perhaps matching TRBD1 (5 bases). Trimming shortened V by 5 bases and J by 3 bases, and 14 bases separated the two germline ends. Germline loops: CDR1 MNHEY, CDR2 SVGAGI. This CDR3 has 15 residues.

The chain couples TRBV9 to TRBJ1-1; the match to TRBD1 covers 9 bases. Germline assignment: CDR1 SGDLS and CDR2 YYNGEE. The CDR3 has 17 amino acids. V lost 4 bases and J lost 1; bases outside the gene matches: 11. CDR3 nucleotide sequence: TGTGCCAGCAGCATAGCCCCTTCGACAGGGGGGAACACTGAAGCTTTCTTT. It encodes CASSIAPSTGGNTEAFF.

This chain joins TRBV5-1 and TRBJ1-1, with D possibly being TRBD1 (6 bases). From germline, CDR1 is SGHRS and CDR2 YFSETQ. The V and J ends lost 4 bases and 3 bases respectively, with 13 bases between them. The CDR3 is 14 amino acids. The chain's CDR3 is CASSPTGYDTEAFF. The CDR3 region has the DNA TGCGCCAGCAGCCCGACAGGATATGACACTGAAGCTTTCTTT.

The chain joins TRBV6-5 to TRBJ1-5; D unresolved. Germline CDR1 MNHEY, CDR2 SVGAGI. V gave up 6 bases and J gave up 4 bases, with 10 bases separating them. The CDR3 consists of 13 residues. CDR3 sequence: CASSQQTNQPQHF. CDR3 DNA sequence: TGTGCCAGCAGCCAACAAACGAATCAGCCCCAGCATTTT.

Here the CDR3 reads CASSFRDRENSPLHF. The DNA of the CDR3 is TGTGCCAGCAGCTTCCGGGACAGGGAAAATTCACCCCTCCACTTT. J is TRBJ1-6 and V is TRBV7-6, with 9 nucleotides matching TRBD1. After removal of 3 bases from V and 7 bases from J, the junction contained 4 bases not matched to a gene. The germline CDR1 and CDR2 sequences are SGHVS and FNYEAQ. This CDR3 is 15 amino acids long. The whole variable domain, remainder taken from reference TRBV7-6 and TRBJ1-6, is GAGVSQSPRYKVTKRGQDVALRCDPISGHVSLYWYRQALGQGPEFLTYFNYEAQQDKSGLPNDRFSAERPEGSISTLTIQRTEQRDSAMYRCASSFRDRENSPLHFGNGTRLTVT.

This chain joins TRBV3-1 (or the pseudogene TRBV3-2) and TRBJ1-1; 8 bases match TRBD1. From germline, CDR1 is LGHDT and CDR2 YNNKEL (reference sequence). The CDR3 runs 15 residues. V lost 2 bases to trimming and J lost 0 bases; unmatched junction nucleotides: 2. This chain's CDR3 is CASSQRTGMNTEAFF. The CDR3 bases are TGTGCCAGCAGCCAACGGACAGGGATGAACACTGAAGCTTTCTTT.

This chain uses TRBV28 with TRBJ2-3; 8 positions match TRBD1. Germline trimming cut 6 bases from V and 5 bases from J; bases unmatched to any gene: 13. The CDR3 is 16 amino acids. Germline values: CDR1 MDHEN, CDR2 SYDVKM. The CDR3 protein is CASRPQGDPRVDTQYF. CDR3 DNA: TGTGCCAGCAGACCACAGGGGGATCCCCGAGTAGATACGCAGTATTTT.

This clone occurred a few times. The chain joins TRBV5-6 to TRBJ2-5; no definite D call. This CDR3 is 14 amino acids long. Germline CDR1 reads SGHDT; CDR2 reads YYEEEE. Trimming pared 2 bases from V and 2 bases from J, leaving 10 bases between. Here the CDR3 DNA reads TGTGCCAGCAGCTTAGAACAGCTTCAAGAGACCCAGTACTTC. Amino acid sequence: CASSLEQLQETQYF.

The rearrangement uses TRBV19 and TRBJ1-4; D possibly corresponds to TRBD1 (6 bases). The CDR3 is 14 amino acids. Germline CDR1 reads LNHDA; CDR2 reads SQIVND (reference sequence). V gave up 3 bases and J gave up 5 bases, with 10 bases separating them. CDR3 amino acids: CASSIGTGNEKLFF. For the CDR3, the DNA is TGTGCCAGTAGTATCGGAACAGGGAATGAAAAACTGTTTTTT.

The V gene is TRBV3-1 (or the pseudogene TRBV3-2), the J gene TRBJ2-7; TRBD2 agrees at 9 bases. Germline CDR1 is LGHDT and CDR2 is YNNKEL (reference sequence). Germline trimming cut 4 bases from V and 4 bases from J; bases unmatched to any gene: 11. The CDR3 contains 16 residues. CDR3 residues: CASSLLAGGPWYEQYF. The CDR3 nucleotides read TGTGCCAGCAGCCTACTCGCGGGGGGGCCGTGGTACGAGCAGTACTTC.

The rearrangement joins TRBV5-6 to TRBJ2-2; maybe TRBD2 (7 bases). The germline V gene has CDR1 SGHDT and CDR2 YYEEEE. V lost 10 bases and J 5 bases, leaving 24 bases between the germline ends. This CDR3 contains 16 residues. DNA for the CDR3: TGTGCCTCCTACCGAGGGGGGGCTAGTCGAACCGGGGAGCTGTTTTTT. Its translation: CASYRGGASRTGELFF.